This T cell receptor (beta chain) comes out of a study of human T cells and chemical hapten exposure. Whole-study results and caveats: Donors, who had alopecia, may show an immune response that differs from healthy people's.

Regarding time point: patch test 1, 2 weeks after DPC sensitization. Indicated treatment: therapeutic diphenylcyclopropenone sensitization with weekly scalp DPC. This clonotype was counted at least ten times. Its specificity is unknown. TCRdb itself ran the RACE reads through MiXCR, one entry per CDR3 protein. The table shows about 380,000 distinct CDR3 sequences, with about 4.8% occurring only once. V was pared by 1 base and J by 7 bases, with 1 base between. The CDR3 consists of 11 residues. Looked up from germline, CDR1 is MNHEY and CDR2 is SVGAGI. This receptor was identified in a woman aged 50 to 60 with alopecia areata. Some clones in this sample may be carry-over from other donors' samples. Sequencing used whole blood, obtained in connection with sensitization to the hapten diphenylcyclopropenone (DPC). This chain uses TRBV6-5 with TRBJ2-2; D remains ambiguous. CDR3 amino acids: CASSYYGELFF. DNA for the CDR3: TGTGCCAGCAGTTACTACGGGGAGCTGTTTTTT.